The 4 T cell receptor beta chains listed next were all sequenced from one sample in a study of T cell responses to AZD1222 COVID-19 vaccine. The method was immunoSEQ multiplex PCR; TCRdb's version includes in-frame clones alone and lacks a portion of them. The sample records around 130,000 clones, approximately 86% being singletons. Sequenced here: peripheral blood, sampled 28 days after the second AZD1222 dose. These receptors were obtained from an adult who received the AZD1222 COVID-19 vaccine.

The V and J genes are TRBV9 and TRBJ2-5; the match to TRBD2 covers 14 bases. The J segment lost 4 bases and the V segment lost 4 bases, leaving 6 bases of the junction unmatched. CDR3 length: 16 residues. Per germline, CDR1 SGDLS and CDR2 YYNGEE. CDR3 amino acids: CASSPGLAGGPETQYF. The CDR3 DNA follows: TGTGCCAGCAGCCCAGGACTAGCGGGGGGTCCAGAGACCCAGTACTTC.

This clone was picked up one time. The J gene is TRBJ2-6, the V gene TRBV5-1; TRBD1 is a possible D gene (6 bases). CDR3 size: 16 residues. The germline V and J ends were trimmed by 2 bases and 2 bases, with 11 bases remaining between them. Germline V gives CDR1 SGHRS, CDR2 YFSETQ. The CDR3: CASSFGRGPGANVLTF. The DNA of the CDR3 is TGCGCCAGCAGCTTTGGCAGGGGACCTGGGGCCAACGTCCTGACTTTC.

This chain's CDR3 is CAPLGTPSYEQYF. In DNA form, the CDR3 reads TGTGCCCCCCTCGGGACGCCCTCCTACGAGCAGTACTTC. This chain connects TRBV6-5 to TRBJ2-7; D is tentatively TRBD1 or TRBD2 (5 bases each). The V end was cut by 11 bases, the J end by 0 bases, with 14 bases between. The CDR3 has 13 amino acids. From germline, CDR1 is MNHEY and CDR2 SVGAGI.

This rearrangement joins TRBV15 to TRBJ1-6; the match to TRBD1 covers 8 bases. The junction had 4 bases not matched to a gene; V was cut back by 0 bases and J by 0 bases. Germline V gene lookup returns CDR1 LNHNV and CDR2 YYDKDF (reference sequence). This CDR3 has 18 amino acids. CDR3: CATSRDPRGRSYNSPLHF. The CDR3 DNA is TGTGCCACCAGCAGAGATCCCAGGGGGCGCTCCTATAATTCACCCCTCCACTTT.